Below are 25 T cell receptor beta chains sequenced from a single sample in a study of T cell repertoires in cytomegalovirus infection (dated by TCRdb to the late 2010s). Per the publication, the treatment or condition label means: in vitro stimulation with specific CMV peptide epitopes to enrich CMV-specific T cells. Reads for this sample came from an Illumina HiSeq 1500. Through fastp at Q25 and MiXCR, TCRdb rebuilt clones from the public reads, retaining in-frame beta chains. Identical CDR3 proteins give one entry, which carries the most common genes and DNA. Across this sample there are around 100,000 distinct CDR3 sequences, with 35% to 50% seen only once. The ten top clones hold roughly 74% of the sample. These receptors have no identified antigens. The sample here was CD8+ T cells from cultured PBMCs, taken from culture after CMV antigen stimulation. These receptor sequences come from a human donor in good health (CMV status not recorded). Some clones in this sample may be carry-over from other donors' samples.

This clonotype was detected only a few times. DNA for the CDR3: TGTGCCACTAAGAACGCGGATAGGGCCGACAATGAGCAGTTCTTC. This gives the protein CATKNADRADNEQFF. J is TRBJ2-1 and V is TRBV15, with D hard to call. Germline V CDR1 and CDR2: LNHNV, YYDKDF (reference sequence). Trimming cost V 9 bases and J 5 bases, with 20 bases left between them. This CDR3 is 15 amino acids long.

CDR3 residues: CASSLAGALDTQYF. CDR3 coding DNA: TGTGCCAGCAGTTTAGCCGGAGCCTTAGATACGCAGTATTTT. The genes are TRBV12-3 or TRBV12-4 and TRBJ2-3; unclear D gene. The CDR3 contains 14 residues. V was shortened by 0 bases and J by 5 bases, with 9 bases between the two germline ends.

The sample holds a few counts of this clonotype. The J gene is TRBJ2-7, the V gene TRBV4-1, with 7 bases that match TRBD1. V lost 3 bases and J lost 4; bases outside the gene matches: 9. Germline lookup yields CDR1 MGHRA and CDR2 YSYEKL. This CDR3 contains 15 residues. Written as DNA, the CDR3 is TGCGCCAGCAGCCAGGCTAGGGACAGCGGATACGAGCAGTACTTC. Protein: CASSQARDSGYEQYF.

There are a few counts of this clonotype. The V call is TRBV7-6, the J call TRBJ1-1; D possibly corresponds to TRBD1 (5 bases). Trimming shortened V by 1 base and J by 0 bases, and 9 bases separated the two germline ends. There are 15 residues in the CDR3. Looked up from germline, CDR1 is SGHVS and CDR2 is FNYEAQ. The CDR3 loop is CASSLGQGLNTEAFF. The CDR3 nucleotides are TGTGCCAGCAGCTTAGGGCAGGGCCTGAACACTGAAGCTTTCTTT.

This chain connects TRBV7-9 to TRBJ2-7; tentative D call: TRBD2 (6 bases). Trimming took off 4 bases at V and 2 bases at J, with 15 bases between the two ends. CDR1 is SEHNR and CDR2 is FQNEAQ in the germline V gene (reference sequence). The CDR3 contains 15 residues. CDR3 DNA sequence: TGTGCCAGCAGCTCGCCCGGGGAGGAGCCCTACGAGCAGTACTTC. Protein product: CASSSPGEEPYEQYF. The full variable domain, in which reference TRBV7-9 and TRBJ2-7 provide the parts outside the CDR3, is DTGVSQNPRHKITKRGQNVTFRCDPISEHNRLYWYRQTLGQGPEFLTYFQNEAQLEKSRLLSDRFSAERPKGSFSTLEIQRTEQGDSAMYLCASSSPGEEPYEQYFGPGTRLTVT.

The chain carries TRBV7-6 and TRBJ1-2, with 8 bases aligning to TRBD1. Germline-derived CDR1 and CDR2 are SGHVS and FNYEAQ. The V gene end was trimmed by 4 bases and the J gene end by 1 base; junction bases not matched to a gene: 8. The CDR3 runs 16 residues. The CDR3 protein is CASSSEGTGDNYGYTF. The CDR3, as DNA: TGTGCCAGCAGCTCCGAGGGGACAGGAGATAACTATGGCTACACCTTC. Supplemented by reference TRBV7-6 and TRBJ1-2, the full variable domain reads GAGVSQSPRYKVTKRGQDVALRCDPISGHVSLYWYRQALGQGPEFLTYFNYEAQQDKSGLPNDRFSAERPEGSISTLTIQRTEQRDSAMYRCASSSEGTGDNYGYTFGSGTRLTVV.

The table lists this clonotype with a few counts. This chain connects TRBV7-2 to TRBJ2-7; D is possibly TRBD1 or TRBD2 (5 bases each). Between the trimmed V and J ends, which lost 5 bases and 2 bases, there was a span of 16 bases. The CDR3 covers 15 residues. The V gene's germline CDR1 is SGHTA and CDR2 FQGNSA. Written as DNA, the CDR3 is TGTGCCAGCAGCGATTTATCGGGGACCCCCTACGAGCAGTACTTC. This gives the protein CASSDLSGTPYEQYF.

A few counts support this clonotype. The chain couples TRBV7-9 to TRBJ2-1, with 7 positions matching TRBD2. Germline V gene sequence: CDR1 SEHNR, CDR2 FQNEAQ (reference sequence). CDR3 length: 15 residues. V shed 4 bases, J shed 7 bases, and the junction held 10 bases outside the gene matches. The CDR3 protein is CASSYGLGAMNEQFF. The CDR3 region has the DNA TGTGCCAGCAGCTATGGACTAGGAGCTATGAATGAGCAGTTCTTC.

The chain has TRBV12-3 or TRBV12-4 and TRBJ1-1; unclear D gene. The CDR3 covers 13 residues. V dropped 5 bases and J dropped 5 bases, with 12 bases sitting between them. Here the CDR3 reads CASSATLGTEAFF. The CDR3 region has the DNA TGTGCCAGCAGTGCTACTCTAGGGACTGAAGCTTTCTTT.

The chain employs TRBV28 and TRBJ2-3, with D unresolved. Germline loops: CDR1 MDHEN, CDR2 SYDVKM. The CDR3 is 16 amino acids. V lost 5 bases and J lost 0, with 15 bases in between. The CDR3 DNA sequence: TGTGCCAGCAGTCCTAGGCTGCAGCCTAGCACAGATACGCAGTATTTT. Protein sequence: CASSPRLQPSTDTQYF.

This clonotype was counted between two and nine times. V gene TRBV27 combines with J gene TRBJ1-4, with unresolved D. CDR3 length: 14 residues. Germline CDR1 reads MNHEY; CDR2 reads SMNVEV (reference sequence). Trimming removed 5 bases at V and 7 bases at J, with 14 bases between. The CDR3 spells CASSRQDFSEKLFF. As DNA, the CDR3 is TGTGCCAGCAGTAGGCAGGACTTCTCTGAAAAACTGTTTTTT.

The V gene is TRBV12-3 or TRBV12-4, the J gene TRBJ1-1, with a weak D call TRBD1 (5 bases). The CDR3 spans 12 residues. The ends were cut back, 3 bases at V and 6 bases at J, with 8 bases in the middle. Here the CDR3 DNA reads TGTGCCAGCAGTTTCCGGACACCTGAAGCTTTCTTT. Encoded protein: CASSFRTPEAFF.

The V and J genes are TRBV6-5 and TRBJ1-1; D ambiguous. This CDR3 comprises 14 residues. Germline V CDR1 and CDR2: MNHEY, SVGAGI. V shed 0 bases and J shed 4 bases, with 9 bases lying between them. The CDR3 spells CASSYSSGITEAFF. In nucleotides, the CDR3 is TGTGCCAGCAGTTACTCCTCGGGGATCACTGAAGCTTTCTTT.

Only a few counts were recorded for this clonotype. The V call is TRBV7-2, the J call TRBJ2-1, with D possibly being TRBD1 (6 bases). The CDR3 spans 18 residues. Germline V gene lookup returns CDR1 SGHTA and CDR2 FQGNSA. The V end was cut by 5 bases, the J end by 5 bases, with 25 bases between. The CDR3 bases are TGTGCCAGCAGCATCAATCGGCTGAATAGGGGGTCCAACAATGAGCAGTTCTTC. Its translation is CASSINRLNRGSNNEQFF.

This clonotype was observed a handful of times. This chain connects TRBV5-1 to TRBJ2-3; no reliable D call. Trimming pared 1 base from V and 6 bases from J, leaving 15 bases between. CDR1 is SGHRS, CDR2 YFSETQ, per germline. This CDR3 spans 15 amino acids. The CDR3 here is CASSLSGMSGDTQYF. CDR3 DNA sequence: TGCGCCAGCAGCTTGAGTGGTATGTCCGGGGATACGCAGTATTTT.

The genes are TRBV12-3 or TRBV12-4 and TRBJ2-1, with 10 nucleotides matching TRBD1. V lost 1 base and J lost 7; bases outside the gene matches: 4. This CDR3 is built from 15 residues. CDR3 region: CASSLVGTGVNEQFF. The CDR3 DNA sequence: TGTGCCAGCAGTTTAGTTGGGACAGGGGTGAATGAGCAGTTCTTC.

The chain combines TRBV27 with TRBJ1-4, with 7 bases fitting TRBD1. Germline assignment: CDR1 MNHEY and CDR2 SMNVEV (reference sequence). The CDR3 has 16 residues. V shed 5 bases, J shed 3 bases, and the junction held 9 bases outside the gene matches. CDR3: CASSAYAGTANEKLFF. The CDR3 region has the DNA TGTGCCAGCAGTGCATATGCCGGGACAGCTAATGAAAAACTGTTTTTT.

This clonotype was observed a handful of times. This chain uses TRBV7-3 with TRBJ2-6, with a weak D call TRBD2 (5 bases). The V end lost 1 base, the J end lost 2 bases, and 6 bases lay between the germline ends. Germline CDR1 reads SGHTA; CDR2 reads FQGTGA. The CDR3 runs 15 residues. DNA of the CDR3: TGTGCCAGCAGCTTAAGGGAGACTGGGGCCAACGTCCTGACTTTC. This translates into CASSLRETGANVLTF. Complete variable domain (other parts from reference TRBV7-3 and TRBJ2-6): GAGVSQTPSNKVTEKGKYVELRCDPISGHTALYWYRQSLGQGPEFLIYFQGTGAADDSGLPNDRFFAVRPEGSVSTLKIQRTERGDSAVYLCASSLRETGANVLTFGAGSRLTVL.

The J gene is TRBJ2-3, the V gene TRBV30, with a possible D match to TRBD1 (5 bases). The germline V and J ends were trimmed by 7 bases and 1 base, with 18 bases remaining between them. Germline loops: CDR1 GTSNPN, CDR2 SVGIG (reference sequence). There are 15 residues in the CDR3. CDR3 sequence: CASSQAIPRTDTQYF. The CDR3 DNA follows: TGTGCCTCGTCACAGGCTATACCCCGCACAGATACGCAGTATTTT.

This clonotype turned up a few times. The genes are TRBV25-1 and TRBJ2-2, with 8 bases that match TRBD2. Germline loops: CDR1 MGHDK, CDR2 SYGVNS. With V trimmed by 10 bases and J by 2 bases, 9 bases remained unmatched. The CDR3 extends over 15 amino acids. The CDR3 here is CAIGGAGDNTGELFF. The CDR3 DNA sequence: TGTGCCATCGGGGGGGCAGGGGACAACACCGGGGAGCTGTTTTTT.

The gene calls are TRBV27 and TRBJ1-1; D uncertain. The CDR3 totals 14 residues. Germline values: CDR1 MNHEY, CDR2 SMNVEV (reference sequence). The ends were cut back, 8 bases at V and 8 bases at J, with 21 bases in the middle. The CDR3 loop reads CASSPTAGGPEAFF. CDR3 nucleotides: TGTGCCAGCTCCCCCACCGCCGGAGGCCCCGAAGCTTTCTTT.

This chain links TRBV9 with TRBJ1-6, with D uncertain. Germline lookup yields CDR1 SGDLS and CDR2 YYNGEE. V lost 0 bases to trimming and J lost 6 bases, with 7 bases between them. CDR3 length: 14 amino acids. CDR3 bases: TGTGCCAGCAGCGTAGGGGAGGGTAATTCACCCCTCCACTTT. Protein: CASSVGEGNSPLHF.

The sample holds many counts of this clonotype. The rearrangement links TRBV7-2 to TRBJ2-7; 13 positions match TRBD2. The length of the CDR3 is 15 residues. V gave up 5 bases and J gave up 4 bases; unmatched junction bases: 5. CDR1 is SGHTA and CDR2 is FQGNSA in the germline V gene. This CDR3 is CASSPGLAGPYEQYF. CDR3 DNA: TGTGCCAGCAGCCCGGGACTAGCGGGGCCATACGAGCAGTACTTC.

The rearrangement uses TRBV11-1 and TRBJ2-7; tentatively, D is TRBD1 (6 bases). The length of the CDR3 is 14 residues. V gave up 4 bases and J gave up 4 bases, with 14 bases separating them. Germline V gene lookup returns CDR1 SGHAT and CDR2 FQDESV (reference sequence). This chain's CDR3 is CASSYGTIMYEQYF. The CDR3 DNA reads TGTGCCAGCAGCTATGGGACAATCATGTACGAGCAGTACTTC.

This clonotype has just one count. The chain has TRBV29-1 and TRBJ2-3; TRBD1 matches at 9 bases. The CDR3 sequence is 18 residues long. Looked up from germline, CDR1 is SQVTM and CDR2 is ANQGSEA. The ends lost 1 base at V and 1 base at J; junction bases unmatched: 12. Written as DNA, the CDR3 is TGCAGCGTTGAAGGATTGACAGGGGGTGAGGTTGGCACAGATACGCAGTATTTT. Amino acid sequence: CSVEGLTGGEVGTDTQYF.